The sequence of this TCR beta chain was determined in a study of tumor-infiltrating lymphocytes in primary liver carcinoma. Constant-region priming of approximately 500 ng total RNA yielded TCR beta cDNA. The TCR beta library was amplified through three nested multiplex PCR rounds in a modified ARM-PCR procedure. TCRdb reprocessed the multiplex PCR reads via MiXCR and lists one record per CDR3 protein. The table shows approximately 92,000 distinct CDR3 sequences, with around two thirds occurring only once. About this clonotype: A read error may be the cause here, since a much bigger clone is one base away. The CDR3 does not close with the conserved phenylalanine or tryptophan, likely indicating a read error.

Joint extraction of RNA and DNA used 20-30 mg of bulk tissue that was unsorted. The sequence was obtained from a woman aged 55-70 years with primary liver carcinoma and hepatitis B virus infection. Sample: liver tumor tissue from sampling region 5. Subset given: tumor region T5, tumor centre.

This CDR3 reads CATLPGGLNTEAFS. The CDR3 DNA follows: TGTGCCACCCTACCGGGAGGGTTGAACACTGAAGCTTTCTCT. This chain connects TRBV28 to TRBJ1-1, with unresolved D. This CDR3 has 14 residues. The ends were cut back, 10 bases at V and 0 bases at J, with 15 bases in the middle. Germline CDR1 reads MDHEN; CDR2 reads SYDVKM.